A single sample gave rise to the 23 T cell receptor beta chains below, sequenced in a study of cytomegalovirus exposure and HLA in healthy donors. 13 Jbeta primers and 60 Vbeta primers were used for the PCR. Only in-frame clones appear in the TCRdb table, and some are missing; sequencing was by immunoSEQ multiplex PCR. This sample's table has tens of thousands of clones. The sequenced material came from PBMCs. These receptors came from a man between 40 and 49 years old in good health and CMV-seropositive.

The chain couples TRBV27 to TRBJ2-7, with D unresolved. The germline V gene has CDR1 MNHEY and CDR2 SMNVEV (reference sequence). Trimming took off 8 bases at V and 3 bases at J, with 8 bases between the two ends. The CDR3 is made up of 11 amino acids. Written as DNA, the CDR3 is TGTGCCAGCTTTCGAGGCTACGAGCAGTACTTC. Amino acid sequence: CASFRGYEQYF.

The CDR3 DNA reads as TGCAGCGTTGCGGGGTGGTCGAACACCGGGGAGCTGTTTTTT. Protein: CSVAGWSNTGELFF. The chain recombines TRBV29-1 with TRBJ2-2, with D perhaps matching TRBD2 (5 bases). The CDR3 is 14 amino acids. The V end lost 4 bases, the J end lost 0 bases, and 9 bases lay between the germline ends. CDR1 is SQVTM, CDR2 ANQGSEA, per germline.

The chain has TRBV7-8 and TRBJ1-2; D gene uncertain. Germline loops: CDR1 SGHVS, CDR2 FQNEAQ. Trimming shortened V by 5 bases and J by 4 bases, and 14 bases separated the two germline ends. The CDR3 length is 14 residues. Here the CDR3 reads CASSLRAAPYGYTF. For the CDR3, the DNA is TGTGCCAGCAGCCTGAGGGCCGCTCCCTATGGCTACACCTTC.

The V and J genes are TRBV7-9 and TRBJ2-5; TRBD1 might be the D (5 bases). Germline CDR1 is SEHNR and CDR2 is FQNEAQ (reference sequence). The CDR3 has 14 residues. V lost 1 base and J lost 5, with 11 bases in between. The CDR3 sequence: CASSLGGRVETQYF. CDR3 sequence (DNA): TGTGCCAGCAGCTTAGGGGGCAGGGTGGAGACCCAGTACTTC.

V and J are TRBV2 and TRBJ2-7; D possibly corresponds to TRBD2 (5 bases). The length of the CDR3 is 15 residues. Looked up from germline, CDR1 is SNHLY and CDR2 is FYNNEI. V gave up 0 bases and J gave up 0 bases, with 9 bases separating them. CDR3 coding DNA: TGTGCCAGCAGTGAAGCAGGGAGTACCTCCTACGAGCAGTACTTC. Translating gives CASSEAGSTSYEQYF.

V and J are TRBV7-6 and TRBJ1-4; D is unclear. V dropped 5 bases and J dropped 5 bases, with 6 bases sitting between them. The germline V gene encodes CDR1 SGHVS and CDR2 FNYEAQ. This CDR3 has 12 residues. The CDR3 nucleotides read TGTGCCAGCAGCCGGTGGAATGAAAAACTGTTTTTT. Its protein is CASSRWNEKLFF.

The V and J genes are TRBV27 and TRBJ2-2; D perhaps matches TRBD1 (6 bases). The CDR3 has 19 amino acids. The ends were cut back, 8 bases at V and 0 bases at J, with 25 bases in the middle. Germline CDR1 is MNHEY and CDR2 is SMNVEV (reference sequence). The CDR3 DNA reads as TGTGCCAGCTCCTTTGGCTTCGGGTTGGGGGCCACGAACACCGGGGAGCTGTTTTTT. Protein: CASSFGFGLGATNTGELFF.

The genes are TRBV4-1 and TRBJ2-1; the match to TRBD1 covers 11 bases. The germline V gene encodes CDR1 MGHRA and CDR2 YSYEKL. After removal of 4 bases from V and 4 bases from J, the junction contained 6 bases not matched to a gene. The CDR3 runs 16 residues. CDR3 sequence (DNA): TGCGCCAGCAGCCGGGGGGGACAGGGGGGTTACAATGAGCAGTTCTTC. It encodes CASSRGGQGGYNEQFF.

V gene TRBV28 combines with J gene TRBJ2-5, with TRBD2 matching over 8 bases. The germline V gene encodes CDR1 MDHEN and CDR2 SYDVKM. Trimming cost V 2 bases and J 1 base; bases outside gene matches: 3. The CDR3 is 15 amino acids. The DNA for the CDR3 is TGTGCCAGCAGTTTAAGCGGGGGCCCCCAAGAGACCCAGTACTTC. This codes for CASSLSGGPQETQYF.

The chain combines TRBV19 with TRBJ1-1; 11 bases are shared with TRBD1. Trimming removed 5 bases from V and 4 bases from J; junction bases left unmatched: 3. Germline loops: CDR1 LNHDA, CDR2 SQIVND (reference sequence). The CDR3 length is 14 residues. CDR3 region: CASSPGTGGTEAFF. CDR3 coding DNA: TGTGCCAGTAGTCCCGGGACAGGGGGCACTGAAGCTTTCTTT. Full variable domain (missing parts from reference TRBV19 and TRBJ1-1): DGGITQSPKYLFRKEGQNVTLSCEQNLNHDAMYWYRQDPGQGLRLIYYSQIVNDFQKGDIAEGYSVSREKKESFPLTVTSAQKNPTAFYLCASSPGTGGTEAFFGQGTRLTVV.

This sequence joins TRBV10-1 and TRBJ2-7, with TRBD2 matching over 7 bases. With V trimmed by 2 bases and J by 1 base, 14 bases remained unmatched. Per the germline V gene, CDR1 is WNHNN and CDR2 is SYGVQD (reference sequence). The CDR3 is 18 residues long. CDR3 protein: CASSEARLASIGSYEQYF. The CDR3 DNA reads as TGCGCCAGCAGTGAGGCGAGACTAGCCTCAATCGGTTCCTACGAGCAGTACTTC.

The chain is built from TRBV7-6 and TRBJ2-7, with D maybe TRBD2 (5 bases). Germline loops: CDR1 SGHVS, CDR2 FNYEAQ. The CDR3 sequence is 16 residues long. The V end lost 1 base, the J end lost 2 bases, and 15 bases lay between the germline ends. The DNA of the CDR3 is TGTGCCAGCAGCTTAGTGTGGGCACGGGAAACCTACGAGCAGTACTTC. Translating gives CASSLVWARETYEQYF.

The rearrangement links TRBV5-6 to TRBJ1-1; D is unclear. Per germline, CDR1 SGHDT and CDR2 YYEEEE. The CDR3 loop spans 15 amino acids. The V end lost 0 bases, the J end lost 5 bases, and 14 bases lay between the germline ends. The CDR3, as DNA: TGTGCCAGCAGCTTGGATTTGGGCCGCGCGACTGAAGCTTTCTTT. It specifies CASSLDLGRATEAFF.

The chain has TRBV2 and TRBJ2-3; 7 bases fit TRBD2. Trimming cost V 9 bases and J 3 bases; bases outside gene matches: 6. The CDR3 sequence is 13 residues long. Germline CDR1 SNHLY, CDR2 FYNNEI. The CDR3 loop is CASAGVGTDTQYF. The DNA for the CDR3 is TGTGCCAGTGCGGGGGTAGGGACAGATACGCAGTATTTT.

The chain carries TRBV7-9 and TRBJ2-3; 11 bases match TRBD1. With 5 bases clipped from V and 5 bases from J, the junction kept 6 bases outside the gene matches. Germline assignment: CDR1 SEHNR and CDR2 FQNEAQ (reference sequence). This CDR3 contains 15 residues. The CDR3 region is CASSPGQGAVDTQYF. Written as DNA, the CDR3 is TGTGCCAGCAGCCCTGGACAGGGGGCGGTAGATACGCAGTATTTT.

The gene calls are TRBV19 and TRBJ2-2; 11 nucleotides line up with TRBD2. This CDR3 has 15 amino acids. Germline V CDR1 and CDR2: LNHDA, SQIVND (reference sequence). V trimming: 9 bases; J trimming: 3 bases; junction bases outside the gene matches: 6. The CDR3 sequence: CASGVAGGDTGELFF. In nucleotides, the CDR3 is TGTGCCAGCGGGGTAGCGGGGGGGGACACCGGGGAGCTGTTTTTT.

The rearrangement links TRBV15 to TRBJ1-1; 9 bases map to TRBD1. Looked up from germline, CDR1 is LNHNV and CDR2 is YYDKDF (reference sequence). After removal of 0 bases from V and 8 bases from J, the junction contained 4 bases not matched to a gene. CDR3 length: 14 amino acids. The CDR3 here is CATSRDLGQGEAFF. The CDR3 DNA is TGTGCCACCAGCAGAGATCTTGGACAGGGGGAAGCTTTCTTT. Based on the CDR3 plus reference TRBV15 and TRBJ1-1, the full variable domain is DAMVIQNPRYQVTQFGKPVTLSCSQTLNHNVMYWYQQKSSQAPKLLFHYYDKDFNNEADTPDNFQSRRPNTSFCFLDIRSPGLGDTAMYLCATSRDLGQGEAFFGQGTRLTVV.

The chain recombines TRBV9 with TRBJ1-1, with D unresolved. The V gene lost 0 bases and the J gene lost 2 bases, with 5 bases spanning the gap. CDR3 size: 13 residues. CDR1 is SGDLS and CDR2 is YYNGEE in the germline V gene. In DNA, the CDR3 is TGTGCCAGCAGCGTAGAACACAACACTGAAGCTTTCTTT. This sequence encodes CASSVEHNTEAFF.

The V call is TRBV27, the J call TRBJ2-7, with D possibly matching TRBD1 (6 bases). The CDR3 consists of 14 residues. The germline V gene has CDR1 MNHEY and CDR2 SMNVEV (reference sequence). V was shortened by 5 bases and J by 4 bases, with 15 bases between the two germline ends. The CDR3 sequence is CASSPHNTGYEQYF. The CDR3 region has the DNA TGTGCCAGCAGTCCTCATAATACAGGGTACGAGCAGTACTTC.

The chain links TRBV10-3 to TRBJ2-2; possibly TRBD1 for D (6 bases). This CDR3 region has 15 residues. Germline values: CDR1 ENHRY, CDR2 SYGVKD. V lost 10 bases and J lost 7, with 22 bases in between. CDR3 loop: CATEGTGTGGGELFF. The DNA for the CDR3 is TGTGCCACGGAAGGTACAGGGACCGGTGGCGGGGAGCTGTTTTTT.

The chain links TRBV5-1 to TRBJ2-1; 9 nucleotides line up with TRBD2. Per the germline V gene, CDR1 is SGHRS and CDR2 is YFSETQ. This CDR3 region has 15 residues. J gave up 4 bases and V 5 bases, and 7 bases lay outside the gene matches. This chain's CDR3 is CASRSGTSSYNEQFF. The CDR3 DNA follows: TGCGCCAGCAGGTCCGGGACTAGCAGTTACAATGAGCAGTTCTTC. The full variable domain, rest sourced from reference TRBV5-1 and TRBJ2-1, is KAGVTQTPRYLIKTRGQQVTLSCSPISGHRSVSWYQQTPGQGLQFLFEYFSETQRNKGNFPGRFSGRQFSNSRSEMNVSTLELGDSALYLCASRSGTSSYNEQFFGPGTRLTVL.

The chain couples TRBV11-2 to TRBJ1-1; 9 bases are shared with TRBD1. This CDR3 comprises 15 residues. CDR1 and CDR2 (germline): SGHAT, FQNNGV. Losses at the gene ends were 3 bases for V and 4 bases for J; bases not matched to a gene: 6. The CDR3 here is CASSLQAGQGTEAFF. The CDR3, as DNA: TGTGCCAGCAGCTTGCAGGCGGGACAGGGCACTGAAGCTTTCTTT. Full variable domain (missing parts from reference TRBV11-2 and TRBJ1-1): EAGVAQSPRYKIIEKRQSVAFWCNPISGHATLYWYQQILGQGPKLLIQFQNNGVVDDSQLPKDRFSAERLKGVDSTLKIQPAKLEDSAVYLCASSLQAGQGTEAFFGQGTRLTVV.

The rearrangement uses TRBV9 and TRBJ1-1, with TRBD1 as a possible D gene (5 bases). Germline V lookup: CDR1 SGDLS, CDR2 YYNGEE. The CDR3 length is 13 residues. The V end lost 2 bases, the J end lost 6 bases, and 11 bases lay between the germline ends. The chain's CDR3 is CASSVGTSPEAFF. CDR3 in DNA: TGTGCCAGCAGCGTGGGGACTTCCCCTGAAGCTTTCTTT. Supplemented by reference TRBV9 and TRBJ1-1, the full variable domain reads DSGVTQTPKHLITATGQRVTLRCSPRSGDLSVYWYQQSLDQGLQFLIQYYNGEERAKGNILERFSAQQFPDLHSELNLSSLELGDSALYFCASSVGTSPEAFFGQGTRLTVV.